Each of the 9 T cell receptor beta chains below was sequenced from the same sample in a study of T cells in Graves' hyperthyroidism and ophthalmopathy. TCR beta CDR3 regions were amplified from RNA. Primed by the HTBI set, a first-round RT-PCR was run on the TCR CDR3. TCRdb analysed the multiplex PCR reads with MiXCR anew, one entry per CDR3 protein. The sample contains 620,000 or so distinct CDR3 sequences, more than 12% of which appear only once. The sequencing sample was made of blood. The source of these receptors is a woman aged 45-59 years with Graves' ophthalmopathy.

There are many counts of this clonotype. The J gene is TRBJ2-3, the V gene TRBV5-1, with D possibly matching TRBD1 (6 bases). Per germline, CDR1 SGHRS and CDR2 YFSETQ. V gave up 1 base and J gave up 1 base, with 19 bases separating them. This CDR3 is built from 18 residues. CDR3 DNA sequence: TGCGCCAGCAGCTTGTCCACGGGGACACATAGACGCACAGATACGCAGTATTTT. Protein product: CASSLSTGTHRRTDTQYF.

The sample holds many counts of this clonotype. The genes are TRBV5-1 and TRBJ2-7; 8 nucleotides align to TRBD2. The trim removed 0 bases at V and 5 bases at J, leaving 16 bases unmatched. The CDR3 loop spans 18 amino acids. Germline V gene lookup returns CDR1 SGHRS and CDR2 YFSETQ. The CDR3 DNA is TGCGCCAGCAGCTTGGTAGGTTCGGTGTTTCGGGAGGGCCACGAGCAGTACTTC. It codes for CASSLVGSVFREGHEQYF. The full variable domain, rest sourced from reference TRBV5-1 and TRBJ2-7, is KAGVTQTPRYLIKTRGQQVTLSCSPISGHRSVSWYQQTPGQGLQFLFEYFSETQRNKGNFPGRFSGRQFSNSRSEMNVSTLELGDSALYLCASSLVGSVFREGHEQYFGPGTRLTVT.

This clonotype was recorded many times. The V call is TRBV12-3 or TRBV12-4, the J call TRBJ2-3, with a possible D match to TRBD2 (6 bases). V lost 7 bases, J lost 5 bases, and 19 bases lay in between. This CDR3 has 15 residues. CDR3 residues: CASTTFSGREDTQYF. The CDR3 DNA sequence: TGTGCCAGCACTACATTCTCCGGGCGGGAAGATACGCAGTATTTT.

This clonotype was detected only a few times. One end of the junction does not line up with germline, which may come from a read error. The V call is TRBV10-3, the J call TRBJ2-7; TRBD1 is a possible D gene (6 bases). Germline V gives CDR1 ENHRY, CDR2 SYGVKD. The CDR3 loop spans 12 amino acids. The CDR3 DNA sequence: TGTGCCATCCGTGACCTGAGGGGGGAGCAGTACTTC. Its protein product is CAIRDLRGEQYF.

This clonotype was observed a handful of times. The rearrangement links TRBV11-2 to TRBJ1-2; D is undetermined. Germline assignment: CDR1 SGHAT and CDR2 FQNNGV. Trimming left V 4 bases short and J 8 bases short, with 14 bases between. The CDR3 is made up of 13 amino acids. CDR3 nucleotides: TGTGCCAGCAGCTCCGACTTGGGCCGGGGCTACACCTTC. Its translation: CASSSDLGRGYTF.

This clonotype was counted at least ten times. The rearrangement joins TRBV5-1 to TRBJ2-7; the D is unclear. CDR3 size: 15 residues. Germline V gene sequence: CDR1 SGHRS, CDR2 YFSETQ. The ends were cut back, 0 bases at V and 3 bases at J, with 13 bases in the middle. This chain's CDR3 is CASSLAAIDDYEQYF. CDR3 DNA: TGCGCCAGCAGCTTGGCGGCTATCGATGACTACGAGCAGTACTTC.

The J gene is TRBJ2-5, the V gene TRBV29-1; D may match TRBD1 or TRBD2 (6 bases each). CDR1 is SQVTM and CDR2 is ANQGSEA in the germline V gene. The CDR3 spans 12 residues. V was pared by 8 bases and J by 3 bases, with 13 bases between. CDR3 DNA: TGCAGCTTTGGAGGGGGGAAAGAGACCCAGTACTTC. Translated, it gives CSFGGGKETQYF.

This clonotype has only a few counts. The rearrangement uses TRBV5-6 and TRBJ2-7, with 9 nucleotides matching TRBD2. CDR1 SGHDT and CDR2 YYEEEE come from the germline V gene. The J segment lost 4 bases and the V segment lost 1 base, leaving 6 bases of the junction unmatched. The CDR3 is 15 residues long. CDR3 DNA sequence: TGTGCCAGCAGCTTGATTACTAGCGGGTTTTACGAGCAGTACTTC. It codes for CASSLITSGFYEQYF.

This clonotype was observed many times. V and J are TRBV5-1 and TRBJ1-2, with a possible D match to TRBD1 (6 bases). V shed 0 bases and J shed 5 bases, with 8 bases lying between them. This CDR3 is 13 amino acids long. Germline CDR1 SGHRS, CDR2 YFSETQ. The CDR3 bases are TGCGCCAGCAGCTTGGACGGACAGTATGGCTACACCTTC. It is translated as CASSLDGQYGYTF.